This is a list of T cell receptor beta chains from one sample in a study of cytomegalovirus exposure and HLA in healthy donors. TCRdb keeps only in-frame clones here, not all; method: immunoSEQ multiplex PCR. Counted here are under 200,000 clones, around 75% occurring once; the ten biggest clones make up less than 2%. Sequenced: PBMCs. The receptors come from a woman between 25 and 40 years old in good health and CMV-seronegative. Both conserved end residues are part of each CDR3. The order of the fields is J gene, V gene, D gene, clone size, CDR3 DNA, CDR3 protein. The D gene is left open where the match is weak. Not every row has a clone size; where given, it reads once, few, many or a size class.

J gene: TRBJ1-4
V gene: TRBV5-4
D gene: NA
clone size: NA
CDR3 DNA: TGTGCCAGCAGCCAGGCCGGCAGGGTCGAAAAACTGTTTTTT
CDR3 protein: CASSQAGRVEKLFF

J gene: TRBJ2-7
V gene: TRBV6-5
D gene: TRBD1
clone size: NA
CDR3 DNA: TGTGCCAGCAGTGAATGGGACAGGGCCTACGAGCAGTACTTC
CDR3 protein: CASSEWDRAYEQYF

J gene: TRBJ2-7
V gene: TRBV21-1
D gene: NA
clone size: NA
CDR3 DNA: TGTGCCAGCAGCGCGGTGCTAGCGTTACCCTACGAGCAGTACTTC
CDR3 protein: CASSAVLALPYEQYF

J gene: TRBJ1-6
V gene: TRBV10-3
D gene: NA
clone size: NA
CDR3 DNA: TGTGCCATCAGTGAGTCGACTTTAGGGGCGCTTCCCAATTCACCCCTCCACTTT
CDR3 protein: CAISESTLGALPNSPLHF

J gene: TRBJ2-2
V gene: TRBV19
D gene: NA
clone size: NA
CDR3 DNA: TGTGCCAGTAGCCCCGGACAGTACAGCGGGGAGCTGTTTTTT
CDR3 protein: CASSPGQYSGELFF

J gene: TRBJ2-3
V gene: TRBV9
D gene: NA
clone size: once
CDR3 DNA: TGTGCCAGCAGCGTAGAGGGGAGCACAGATACGCAGTATTTT
CDR3 protein: CASSVEGSTDTQYF

J gene: TRBJ1-1
V gene: TRBV10-3
D gene: NA
clone size: NA
CDR3 DNA: TGTGCCATCAGTGAGCCTGGAGGGAACACTGAAGCTTTCTTT
CDR3 protein: CAISEPGGNTEAFF

J gene: TRBJ1-1
V gene: TRBV4-1
D gene: NA
clone size: NA
CDR3 DNA: TGCGCCAGCAGCCAAGAACGCAGGGCCACTGAAGCTTTCTTT
CDR3 protein: CASSQERRATEAFF

J gene: TRBJ1-2
V gene: TRBV6-4
D gene: NA
clone size: few
CDR3 DNA: TGTGCCAGCAAAGCCCAGGACACTAACTATGGCTACACCTTC
CDR3 protein: CASKAQDTNYGYTF

J gene: TRBJ2-5
V gene: TRBV5-6
D gene: TRBD2
clone size: NA
CDR3 DNA: TGTGCCAGCAGCTCCCGGGGGGGGAAAGAGACCCAGTACTTC
CDR3 protein: CASSSRGGKETQYF

J gene: TRBJ1-4
V gene: TRBV6-1
D gene: TRBD1
clone size: NA
CDR3 DNA: TGTGCCAGCAGCCCAGGGGGCTCTAATGAAAAACTGTTTTTT
CDR3 protein: CASSPGGSNEKLFF

J gene: TRBJ1-2
V gene: TRBV5-6
D gene: TRBD1
clone size: NA
CDR3 DNA: TGTGCCAGCAGCCCCGGGACAGGGGAGGGGACTGCCTATGGCTACACCTTC
CDR3 protein: CASSPGTGEGTAYGYTF

J gene: TRBJ1-4
V gene: TRBV5-4
D gene: NA
clone size: few
CDR3 DNA: TGTGCAAGCGGGCAGGCTAATGAAAAACTGTTTTTT
CDR3 protein: CASGQANEKLFF

J gene: TRBJ2-3
V gene: TRBV2
D gene: TRBD2
clone size: NA
CDR3 DNA: TGTGCCCAGCGTGGGAAAGCGGGATTCACAGATACGCAGTATTTT
CDR3 protein: CAQRGKAGFTDTQYF

J gene: TRBJ2-4
V gene: TRBV5-5
D gene: TRBD1
clone size: NA
CDR3 DNA: TGTGCCAGCAGCTTAGGACAGGGGCACAAAAACATTCAGTACTTC
CDR3 protein: CASSLGQGHKNIQYF

J gene: TRBJ2-2
V gene: TRBV9
D gene: TRBD1
clone size: NA
CDR3 DNA: TGTGCCAGCAGCAATCCACAGGGGGCGACCACCGGGGAGCTGTTTTTT
CDR3 protein: CASSNPQGATTGELFF

J gene: TRBJ2-7
V gene: TRBV19
D gene: NA
clone size: NA
CDR3 DNA: TGTGCCAGTAAGCATCAGGGTGGCTACGAGCAGTACTTC
CDR3 protein: CASKHQGGYEQYF

J gene: TRBJ2-7
V gene: TRBV27
D gene: TRBD1
clone size: few
CDR3 DNA: TGTGCCAGCAGTTGGGCAGGGGGCTACTACGAGCAGTACTTC
CDR3 protein: CASSWAGGYYEQYF

J gene: TRBJ2-7
V gene: TRBV27
D gene: TRBD1
clone size: NA
CDR3 DNA: TGTGCCAGCAGTTTATCGGAAATGAACCGGGACAGTTCGGGTCTCTACGAGCAGTACTTC
CDR3 protein: CASSLSEMNRDSSGLYEQYF

J gene: TRBJ2-3
V gene: TRBV5-8
D gene: TRBD1
clone size: NA
CDR3 DNA: TGTGCCAGCAGCTTGAATACAGGGGCGGCAGATACGCAGTATTTT
CDR3 protein: CASSLNTGAADTQYF

J gene: TRBJ1-5
V gene: TRBV19
D gene: NA
clone size: NA
CDR3 DNA: TGTGCCAGTAGTTCGACAGGCATAATGGGCAATCAGCCCCAGCATTTT
CDR3 protein: CASSSTGIMGNQPQHF

J gene: TRBJ1-2
V gene: TRBV18
D gene: NA
clone size: NA
CDR3 DNA: TGTGCCAGCTCACCATCGCGCGGGCGAAGGATTCAGGACTATGGCTACACCTTC
CDR3 protein: CASSPSRGRRIQDYGYTF

J gene: TRBJ1-1
V gene: TRBV6-6
D gene: NA
clone size: NA
CDR3 DNA: TGTGCCAGCAGTTACTCGAAGGTCACAGCGAACACTGAAGCTTTCTTT
CDR3 protein: CASSYSKVTANTEAFF

J gene: TRBJ2-7
V gene: TRBV11-2
D gene: TRBD1
clone size: NA
CDR3 DNA: TGTGCCAGCAGCTTAGATCTAGGACAGGGGGCCTCCTACGAGCAGTACTTC
CDR3 protein: CASSLDLGQGASYEQYF

J gene: TRBJ2-7
V gene: TRBV5-1
D gene: NA
clone size: NA
CDR3 DNA: TGCGCCAGCAGCTCGGACTATTCCAGCTACGAGCAGTACTTC
CDR3 protein: CASSSDYSSYEQYF

J gene: TRBJ1-3
V gene: TRBV15
D gene: NA
clone size: NA
CDR3 DNA: TGTGCCACCAGCAGAGATCCAGGGGTAGGAAACACCATATATTTT
CDR3 protein: CATSRDPGVGNTIYF

J gene: TRBJ1-5
V gene: TRBV4-1
D gene: NA
clone size: few
CDR3 DNA: TGCGCCAGCAGCCAAGCTCGAGGGAGGGGCGAACTCCCCTATAGCAATCAGCCCCAGCATTTT
CDR3 protein: CASSQARGRGELPYSNQPQHF

J gene: TRBJ2-1
V gene: TRBV4-1
D gene: TRBD2
clone size: NA
CDR3 DNA: TGCGCCAGCAGCCAAGCACCCCTACGGCCCGGGGCGGGAGACTACAATGAGCAGTTCTTC
CDR3 protein: CASSQAPLRPGAGDYNEQFF

J gene: TRBJ1-1
V gene: TRBV7-3
D gene: NA
clone size: NA
CDR3 DNA: TGTGCCAGCAGCTACAACAGAAACACTGAAGCTTTCTTT
CDR3 protein: CASSYNRNTEAFF

J gene: TRBJ1-1
V gene: TRBV6-1
D gene: NA
clone size: few
CDR3 DNA: TGTGCCAGCAGGAAACCCCAGGGGACGAACACTGAAGCTTTCTTT
CDR3 protein: CASRKPQGTNTEAFF

J gene: TRBJ1-3
V gene: TRBV12-5
D gene: NA
clone size: NA
CDR3 DNA: TGTGCTAGTGGTTCCTCTCCCTGGGTAGGCCAGGATGCTGGAAACACCATATATTTT
CDR3 protein: CASGSSPWVGQDAGNTIYF

J gene: TRBJ1-5
V gene: TRBV7-9
D gene: TRBD1
clone size: NA
CDR3 DNA: TGTTCCAGCAGCTCCAGTCGACAGGGACGGTTTCAGCCCCAGCATTTT
CDR3 protein: CSSSSSRQGRFQPQHF

J gene: TRBJ2-2
V gene: TRBV11-2
D gene: NA
clone size: NA
CDR3 DNA: TGTGCCAGCAGCTCGTTCACCGGGGAGCTGTTTTTT
CDR3 protein: CASSSFTGELFF

J gene: TRBJ1-5
V gene: TRBV6-1
D gene: NA
clone size: NA
CDR3 DNA: TGTGCCAGCAGTCCCGTGTACAATCAGCCCCAGCATTTT
CDR3 protein: CASSPVYNQPQHF

J gene: TRBJ2-7
V gene: TRBV4-3
D gene: NA
clone size: NA
CDR3 DNA: TGCGCCAGCAGCCAAGAACACAGATCAGGCTACGAGCAGTACTTC
CDR3 protein: CASSQEHRSGYEQYF

J gene: TRBJ2-7
V gene: TRBV4-2
D gene: TRBD2
clone size: NA
CDR3 DNA: TGTGCCAGCAGCCAGAAGTCTAGCGGACCGACCTACGAGCAGTACTTC
CDR3 protein: CASSQKSSGPTYEQYF

J gene: TRBJ1-2
V gene: TRBV5-1
D gene: NA
clone size: NA
CDR3 DNA: TGCGCCAGCAGAGCGGGGGCTAACTATGGCTACACCTTC
CDR3 protein: CASRAGANYGYTF

J gene: TRBJ1-1
V gene: TRBV6-5
D gene: NA
clone size: few
CDR3 DNA: TGTGCCAGCAGCTACGGAGACCACAGGGCCACTGAAGCTTTCTTT
CDR3 protein: CASSYGDHRATEAFF

J gene: TRBJ2-1
V gene: TRBV2
D gene: TRBD2
clone size: NA
CDR3 DNA: TGTGCCAGCAGTCCGTTGACTAGTCTAGCGGGAGTAGGCAATGAGCAGTTCTTC
CDR3 protein: CASSPLTSLAGVGNEQFF

J gene: TRBJ2-3
V gene: TRBV6-4
D gene: NA
clone size: NA
CDR3 DNA: TGTGCCAGCAGTGAGAAGGGAGCCACAGATACGCAGTATTTT
CDR3 protein: CASSEKGATDTQYF

J gene: TRBJ2-3
V gene: TRBV7-2
D gene: NA
clone size: NA
CDR3 DNA: TGTGCCAGCAGCTTAGCTAGCGGAGATACGCAGTATTTT
CDR3 protein: CASSLASGDTQYF